This T cell receptor beta chain is drawn from a study of identical twins. Findings and caveats of the study: Twin-shared out-of-frame alpha sequences showed excess low generation probability.

One entry per CDR3 protein, called by TCRdb with MiXCR from the 5' RACE reads. The data show about 530,000 distinct CDR3 sequences, roughly 15% seen once. V was pared by 3 bases and J by 2 bases, with 14 bases between. The CDR3 has 15 residues. Germline CDR1 and CDR2: MNHEY and SMNVEV (reference sequence). About this clonotype: The target antigen is unknown.

These same data were also listed under a study on yellow fever vaccine responses in identical twins. That paper notes: Reports say the vaccine T cell response in twins looked partly convergent and partly personalized.

The chain couples TRBV27 to TRBJ2-7, with D possibly matching TRBD2 (5 bases). The source is a woman aged 18-29 years in good health. The sample was CD4+ T cells sorted from blood. The CDR3 DNA follows: TGTGCCAGCAGTTTTGGTCCTGAGCGGCCCTACGAGCAGTACTTC. This gives the protein CASSFGPERPYEQYF.